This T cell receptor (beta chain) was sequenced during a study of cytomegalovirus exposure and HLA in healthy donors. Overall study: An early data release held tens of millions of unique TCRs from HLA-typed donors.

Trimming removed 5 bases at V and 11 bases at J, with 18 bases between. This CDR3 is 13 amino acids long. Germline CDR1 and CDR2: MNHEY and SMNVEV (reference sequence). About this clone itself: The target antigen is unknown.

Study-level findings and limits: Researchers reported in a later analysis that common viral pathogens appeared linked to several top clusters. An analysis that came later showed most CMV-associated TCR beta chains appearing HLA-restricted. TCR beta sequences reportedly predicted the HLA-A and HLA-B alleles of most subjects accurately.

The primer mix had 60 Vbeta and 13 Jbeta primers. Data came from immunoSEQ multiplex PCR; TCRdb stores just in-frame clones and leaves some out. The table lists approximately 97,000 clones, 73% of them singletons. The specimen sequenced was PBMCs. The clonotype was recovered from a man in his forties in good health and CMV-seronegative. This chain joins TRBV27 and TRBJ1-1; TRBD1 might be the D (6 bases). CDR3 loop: CASSPPGGRRAFF. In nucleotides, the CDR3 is TGTGCCAGCAGTCCCCCCGGGGGGCGACGTGCTTTCTTT.